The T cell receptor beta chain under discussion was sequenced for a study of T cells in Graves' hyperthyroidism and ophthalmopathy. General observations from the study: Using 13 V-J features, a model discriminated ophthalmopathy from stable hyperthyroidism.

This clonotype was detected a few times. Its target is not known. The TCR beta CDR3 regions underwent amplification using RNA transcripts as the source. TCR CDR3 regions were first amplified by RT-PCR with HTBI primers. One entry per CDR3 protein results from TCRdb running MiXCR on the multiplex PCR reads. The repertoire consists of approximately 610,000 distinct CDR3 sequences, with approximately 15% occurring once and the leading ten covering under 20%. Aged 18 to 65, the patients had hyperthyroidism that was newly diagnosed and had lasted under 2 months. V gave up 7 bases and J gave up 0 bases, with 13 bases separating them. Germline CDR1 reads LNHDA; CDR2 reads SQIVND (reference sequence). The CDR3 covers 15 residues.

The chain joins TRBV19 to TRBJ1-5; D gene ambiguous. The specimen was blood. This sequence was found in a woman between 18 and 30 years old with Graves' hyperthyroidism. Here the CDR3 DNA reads TGTGCCAGTATACTGGGCCCCTATAGCAATCAGCCCCAGCATTTT. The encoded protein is CASILGPYSNQPQHF.